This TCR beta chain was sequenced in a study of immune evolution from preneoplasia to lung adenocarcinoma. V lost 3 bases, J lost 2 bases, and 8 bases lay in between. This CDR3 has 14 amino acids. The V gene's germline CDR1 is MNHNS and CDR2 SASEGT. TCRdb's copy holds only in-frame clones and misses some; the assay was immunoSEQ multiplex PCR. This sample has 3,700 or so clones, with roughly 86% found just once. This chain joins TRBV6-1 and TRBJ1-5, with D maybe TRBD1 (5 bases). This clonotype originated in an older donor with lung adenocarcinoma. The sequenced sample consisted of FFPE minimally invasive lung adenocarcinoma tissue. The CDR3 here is CASSDGGGNQPQHF. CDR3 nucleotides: TGTGCCAGCAGTGATGGAGGGGGCAATCAGCCCCAGCATTTT.